The 28 T cell receptor beta chains below were found in one sample sequenced in a study of human T cells and chemical hapten exposure. Time point reported: pre-sensitization, week 0. The sample's treatment: therapeutic diphenylcyclopropenone sensitization with weekly scalp DPC. One entry per CDR3 protein, called by TCRdb with MiXCR from the RACE reads. This sample has under 200,000 distinct CDR3 sequences; approximately 31% occur once, and the top ten carry about 2.8%. Specimen: whole blood, collected in connection with sensitization to the hapten diphenylcyclopropenone (DPC). The origin of the receptors is a woman in her twenties or thirties with alopecia areata. Some clones in this sample may be carry-over from other donors' samples.

The chain carries TRBV7-9 and TRBJ1-6, with D perhaps matching TRBD1 (5 bases). The CDR3 sequence is 14 residues long. Germline values: CDR1 SEHNR, CDR2 FQNEAQ (reference sequence). V shed 5 bases and J shed 9 bases, with 14 bases lying between them. The CDR3 is CASSTDMRSSPLHF. CDR3 bases: TGTGCCAGCAGCACGGACATGCGGAGTTCACCCCTCCACTTT.

The V gene is TRBV5-1, the J gene TRBJ1-6; D is possibly TRBD1 (6 bases). Trimming removed 4 bases from V and 9 bases from J, with 20 bases in between. The CDR3 loop spans 16 amino acids. The germline CDR1 and CDR2 sequences are SGHRS and YFSETQ. The CDR3 spells CASSPNPQGGGSPLHF. The CDR3 DNA reads TGCGCCAGCAGCCCCAACCCACAGGGAGGGGGTTCACCCCTCCACTTT.

V usage is TRBV30 and J usage is TRBJ2-2; D is possibly TRBD2 (6 bases). This CDR3 region has 15 residues. Germline V CDR1 and CDR2: GTSNPN, SVGIG (reference sequence). Trimming took off 1 base at V and 1 base at J, with 10 bases between the two ends. CDR3 residues: CAWSGSGLNTGELFF. The CDR3 DNA reads as TGTGCCTGGAGTGGGAGCGGGCTGAACACCGGGGAGCTGTTTTTT.

The chain is built from TRBV28 and TRBJ2-3; tentative D call: TRBD1 (5 bases). V was shortened by 6 bases and J by 6 bases, with 13 bases between the two germline ends. The germline gives CDR1 MDHEN, CDR2 SYDVKM. The CDR3 loop spans 13 amino acids. The CDR3 loop reads CASRGSGWDTQYF. The CDR3 coding sequence is TGTGCCAGCAGGGGGTCAGGGTGGGATACGCAGTATTTT.

The rearrangement joins TRBV6-6 to TRBJ1-2; no clear D. Germline V gene data show CDR1 as MNHNY and CDR2 as SVGAGI (reference sequence). This CDR3 spans 14 amino acids. The V and J ends lost 2 bases and 4 bases respectively, with 11 bases between them. Here the CDR3 reads CASSYKWAIYGYTF. The CDR3 bases are TGTGCCAGCAGTTACAAATGGGCTATCTATGGCTACACCTTC.

The genes are TRBV4-2 and TRBJ2-1; the D gene is possibly TRBD2 (6 bases). V shed 0 bases and J shed 0 bases, with 9 bases lying between them. CDR1 and CDR2 (germline): LGHNA, YNFKEQ. The CDR3 contains 16 residues. The chain's CDR3 is CASSQDRGSSYNEQFF. Written as DNA, the CDR3 is TGTGCCAGCAGCCAAGATCGGGGGAGCTCCTACAATGAGCAGTTCTTC.

In this sample, this clonotype turned up a few times. The chain is built from TRBV28 and TRBJ1-5; D is unresolved. The germline V gene has CDR1 MDHEN and CDR2 SYDVKM. The CDR3 length is 14 residues. Trimming removed 6 bases at V and 12 bases at J, with 21 bases between. CDR3 coding DNA: TGTGCCAGCAGAAAGGCAGTATATAATCGCGGCCAGCATTTT. Translated: CASRKAVYNRGQHF.

This sequence joins TRBV25-1 and TRBJ1-4; no clear D gene. The CDR3 is 14 residues long. Germline CDR1 reads MGHDK; CDR2 reads SYGVNS. V was trimmed by 6 bases and J by 0 bases, leaving 8 bases between them. The DNA for the CDR3 is TGTGCCAGCAGAGGAAGAGCAACTAATGAAAAACTGTTTTTT. It specifies CASRGRATNEKLFF.

The CDR3 coding sequence is TGTGCCAGCAGCGAACAAGGAAACACCATATATTTT. Translation gives CASSEQGNTIYF. The genes are TRBV25-1 and TRBJ1-3, with D unresolved. This CDR3 is built from 12 residues. The germline V and J ends were trimmed by 6 bases and 4 bases, with 7 bases remaining between them. Germline V gene sequence: CDR1 MGHDK, CDR2 SYGVNS.

This chain uses TRBV11-1 with TRBJ2-1; either TRBD1 or TRBD2 may fit D (5 bases each). Trimming took off 5 bases at V and 9 bases at J, with 17 bases between the two ends. The CDR3 totals 14 residues. Germline-derived CDR1 and CDR2 are SGHAT and FQDESV (reference sequence). The CDR3 DNA sequence: TGTGCCAGCAGCCCCACCCGGGGCCCCGGTGAGCAGTTCTTC. Its translation: CASSPTRGPGEQFF.

This rearrangement joins TRBV4-2 to TRBJ1-4, with TRBD1 as a possible D gene (5 bases). CDR3 length: 13 amino acids. Germline loops: CDR1 LGHNA, CDR2 YNFKEQ. V was shortened by 0 bases and J by 14 bases, with 13 bases between the two germline ends. The CDR3 DNA follows: TGTGCCAGCAGCCAAGATATCGCTGGGGGGCTGTTTTTT. As protein: CASSQDIAGGLFF.

The chain uses TRBV5-6 and TRBJ2-2; no firm D call. This CDR3 comprises 13 residues. CDR1 is SGHDT, CDR2 YYEEEE, per germline. V dropped 6 bases and J dropped 3 bases, with 9 bases sitting between them. For the CDR3, the DNA is TGTGCCAGCAATGACCCGTACACCGGGGAGCTGTTTTTT. Translating it yields CASNDPYTGELFF.

V usage is TRBV11-3 and J usage is TRBJ2-3; 11 bases line up with TRBD2. Unmatched junction bases numbered 6, after V lost 4 bases and J lost 0 bases. Per germline, CDR1 SGHNT and CDR2 YENEEA. CDR3 length: 17 residues. The CDR3 sequence is CASSSSRTSGSTDTQYF. The CDR3 nucleotides are TGTGCCAGCAGCTCAAGCAGGACTAGCGGGAGCACAGATACGCAGTATTTT.

The chain links TRBV7-2 to TRBJ2-5, with D uncertain. V lost 8 bases and J 0 bases, leaving 13 bases between the germline ends. This CDR3 has 14 amino acids. The germline V gene encodes CDR1 SGHTA and CDR2 FQGNSA. CDR3 loop: CASRTSPYQETQYF. In DNA, the CDR3 is TGTGCCAGCCGAACGAGCCCGTACCAAGAGACCCAGTACTTC. Based on the CDR3 plus reference TRBV7-2 and TRBJ2-5, the full variable domain is GAGVSQSPSNKVTEKGKDVELRCDPISGHTALYWYRQSLGQGLEFLIYFQGNSAPDKSGLPSDRFSAERTGGSVSTLTIQRTQQEDSAVYLCASRTSPYQETQYFGPGTRLLVL.

This clonotype was seen a few times. V usage is TRBV29-1 and J usage is TRBJ2-7; a possible D gene is TRBD2 (5 bases). The CDR3 consists of 12 residues. V lost 6 bases and J lost 3, with 12 bases in between. Germline V lookup: CDR1 SQVTM, CDR2 ANQGSEA. The CDR3 DNA reads as TGCAGCGTCCTAGAGGGAGTCTACGAGCAGTACTTC. It translates to CSVLEGVYEQYF.

This clonotype was seen ten or more times. The chain carries TRBV27 and TRBJ2-3; 7 nucleotides align to TRBD2. This CDR3 region has 15 residues. J lost 4 bases, V lost 5 bases, and 9 bases had no gene match. CDR1 is MNHEY, CDR2 SMNVEV, per germline (reference sequence). The CDR3 DNA is TGTGCCAGCAGTCGCCGGGAGGCGGGGGCAGATACGCAGTATTTT. This gives the protein CASSRREAGADTQYF.

This clonotype was counted a few times. The chain links TRBV7-2 to TRBJ1-1; a weak D match, TRBD1 (5 bases). CDR1 SGHTA and CDR2 FQGNSA come from the germline V gene. The CDR3 runs to 13 residues. V was trimmed by 3 bases and J by 3 bases, leaving 8 bases between them. The CDR3 DNA reads as TGTGCCAGCAGCTTCGACAGCTACACTGAAGCTTTCTTT. Translated: CASSFDSYTEAFF.

This clonotype was seen more than once but under ten times. J is TRBJ2-7 and V is TRBV7-8, with 8 bases lining up with TRBD1. The germline gives CDR1 SGHVS, CDR2 FQNEAQ. The CDR3 is 15 residues long. V trimming: 0 bases; J trimming: 7 bases; junction bases outside the gene matches: 8. In DNA, the CDR3 is TGTGCCAGCAGCTTAGCCAAAGGACAGGGTGGAGAGCAGTACTTC. Amino acid sequence: CASSLAKGQGGEQYF.

CDR3 nucleotide sequence: TGTGCCAGCAGCCCCGGGACTAGCCTTGACGAGCAGTTCTTC. Translation gives CASSPGTSLDEQFF. The chain joins TRBV6-2 or TRBV6-3 to TRBJ2-1; the match to TRBD2 covers 9 bases. Germline V CDR1 and CDR2: MNHEY, SVGEGT. V was pared by 6 bases and J by 10 bases, with 10 bases of the junction left unmatched. There are 14 residues in the CDR3.

The rearrangement uses TRBV12-3 or TRBV12-4 and TRBJ2-1; D ambiguous. Trimming stripped 7 bases from V and 7 bases from J, with 8 bases between. This CDR3 is built from 11 residues. CDR3 residues: CASTRRNEQFF. As DNA, the CDR3 is TGTGCCAGCACCCGACGGAATGAGCAGTTCTTC.

This clonotype was seen more than once but under ten times. The gene calls are TRBV6-2 or TRBV6-3 and TRBJ2-4; no clear D. Trimming removed 0 bases at V and 6 bases at J, with 9 bases between. Germline assignment: CDR1 MNHEY and CDR2 SVGEGT. The CDR3 sequence is 14 residues long. The CDR3 is CASSYSGNRNIQYF. Written as DNA, the CDR3 is TGTGCCAGCAGTTACTCGGGGAACAGAAACATTCAGTACTTC.

The chain joins TRBV7-2 to TRBJ1-2, with 10 bases lining up with TRBD1. Germline V gives CDR1 SGHTA, CDR2 FQGNSA. The CDR3 is 15 amino acids. J was trimmed by 3 bases and V by 5 bases; bases with no gene match: 6. CDR3 region: CASSPMDRGDYGYTF. DNA of the CDR3: TGTGCCAGCAGCCCGATGGACAGGGGGGACTATGGCTACACCTTC.

The chain carries TRBV20-1 and TRBJ1-4, with 7 bases identical to TRBD1. This CDR3 region has 15 residues. CDR1 is DFQATT, CDR2 SNEGSKA, per germline (reference sequence). The V segment lost 1 base and the J segment 7 bases; nucleotides outside the gene matches: 9. The CDR3 loop is CSARVAGGMSEKLFF. The CDR3 bases are TGCAGTGCTAGAGTCGCAGGGGGTATGAGTGAAAAACTGTTTTTT.

V gene TRBV5-1 combines with J gene TRBJ2-7; the D gene is possibly TRBD2 (6 bases). The CDR3 runs to 14 residues. Trimming left V 5 bases short and J 6 bases short, with 18 bases between. From germline, CDR1 is SGHRS and CDR2 YFSETQ. CDR3 coding DNA: TGCGCCAGCAGTTACGTCGGGGGTTCGATCGAGCAGTACTTC. It yields the protein CASSYVGGSIEQYF.

This clonotype was found a few times. The chain carries TRBV15 and TRBJ1-5; D unresolved. In germline, CDR1 is LNHNV, CDR2 YYDKDF (reference sequence). This CDR3 spans 13 amino acids. V was trimmed by 3 bases and J by 7 bases, leaving 10 bases between them. CDR3 protein: CATSSDLSQPQHF. For the CDR3, the DNA is TGTGCCACCAGCAGTGATCTTTCCCAGCCCCAGCATTTT.

The J gene is TRBJ2-1, the V gene TRBV2; possible D gene TRBD2, 6 bases. This CDR3 region has 15 residues. V lost 8 bases to trimming and J lost 3 bases, with 17 bases between them. The V gene's germline CDR1 is SNHLY and CDR2 FYNNEI. This CDR3 reads CASLGLFVIYNEQFF. CDR3 DNA: TGTGCCAGCTTGGGACTGTTCGTCATCTACAATGAGCAGTTCTTC.

This clonotype occurred a few times. The V and J genes are TRBV5-1 and TRBJ2-3; 7 nucleotides align to TRBD1. This CDR3 is built from 14 residues. Germline CDR1 and CDR2: SGHRS and YFSETQ. V was clipped by 7 bases and J by 2 bases; unmatched bases: 7. CDR3 amino acids: CASWDSAYTDTQYF. CDR3 nucleotide sequence: TGCGCCAGCTGGGACAGCGCTTACACAGATACGCAGTATTTT.

The chain carries TRBV7-9 and TRBJ1-2, with 8 bases that match TRBD1. Germline trimming cut 5 bases from V and 7 bases from J; bases unmatched to any gene: 15. The CDR3 length is 16 residues. The germline V gene has CDR1 SEHNR and CDR2 FQNEAQ (reference sequence). CDR3 nucleotides: TGTGCCAGCAGCAAACAAATCCGACAGGGGCCACGTGGCTACACCTTC. Translating gives CASSKQIRQGPRGYTF.